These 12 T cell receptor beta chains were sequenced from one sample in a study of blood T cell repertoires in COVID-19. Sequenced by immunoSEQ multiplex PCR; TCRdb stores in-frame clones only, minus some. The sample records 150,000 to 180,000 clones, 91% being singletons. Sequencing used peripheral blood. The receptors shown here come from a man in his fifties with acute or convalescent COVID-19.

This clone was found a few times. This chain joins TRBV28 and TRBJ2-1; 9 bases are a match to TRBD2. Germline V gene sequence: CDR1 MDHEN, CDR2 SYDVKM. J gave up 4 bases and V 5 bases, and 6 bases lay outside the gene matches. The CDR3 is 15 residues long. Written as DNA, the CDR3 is TGTGCCAGCAGTGTCGCGCGGGGGGGATACAATGAGCAGTTCTTC. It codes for CASSVARGGYNEQFF.

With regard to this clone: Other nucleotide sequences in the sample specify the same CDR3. For the CDR3, the DNA is TGCGCCAGCAGCTTGGTGGCTAGCGGGTCCAATGAGCAGTTCTTC. It translates to CASSLVASGSNEQFF. The chain links TRBV5-1 to TRBJ2-1; 8 bases fit TRBD2. The CDR3 has 15 amino acids. V lost 0 bases and J lost 6; bases outside the gene matches: 5. Germline assignment: CDR1 SGHRS and CDR2 YFSETQ.

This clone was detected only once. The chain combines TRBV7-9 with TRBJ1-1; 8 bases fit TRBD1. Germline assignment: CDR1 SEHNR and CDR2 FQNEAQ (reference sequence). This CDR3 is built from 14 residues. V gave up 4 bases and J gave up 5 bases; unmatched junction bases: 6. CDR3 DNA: TGTGCCAGCAGCTCAACAGGGGGAAAGACTGAAGCTTTCTTT. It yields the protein CASSSTGGKTEAFF.

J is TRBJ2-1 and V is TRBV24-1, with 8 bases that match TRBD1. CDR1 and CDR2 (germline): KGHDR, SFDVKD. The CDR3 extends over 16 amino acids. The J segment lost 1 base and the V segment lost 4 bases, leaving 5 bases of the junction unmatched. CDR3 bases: TGTGCCACCAGTGACGCAGGACAGGGATCCTACAATGAGCAGTTCTTC. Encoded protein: CATSDAGQGSYNEQFF.

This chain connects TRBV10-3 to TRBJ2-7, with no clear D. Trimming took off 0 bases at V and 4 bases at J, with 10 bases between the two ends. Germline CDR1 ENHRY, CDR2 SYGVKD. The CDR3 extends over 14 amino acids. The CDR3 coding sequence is TGTGCCATCAGTGAGTCGGGCCTCAGTTACGAGCAGTACTTC. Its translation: CAISESGLSYEQYF.

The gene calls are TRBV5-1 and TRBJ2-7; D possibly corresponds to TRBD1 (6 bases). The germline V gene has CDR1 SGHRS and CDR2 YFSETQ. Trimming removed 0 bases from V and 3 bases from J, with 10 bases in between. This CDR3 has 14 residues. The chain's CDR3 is CASSLDRANYEQYF. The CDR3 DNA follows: TGCGCCAGCAGCTTGGACAGGGCAAACTACGAGCAGTACTTC.

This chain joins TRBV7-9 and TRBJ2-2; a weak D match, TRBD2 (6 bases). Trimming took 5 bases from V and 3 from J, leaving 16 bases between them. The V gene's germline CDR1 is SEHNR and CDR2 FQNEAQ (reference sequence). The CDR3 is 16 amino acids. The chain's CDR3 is CASSGRWRGYTGELFF. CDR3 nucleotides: TGTGCCAGCAGCGGCCGTTGGCGGGGATACACCGGGGAGCTGTTTTTT.

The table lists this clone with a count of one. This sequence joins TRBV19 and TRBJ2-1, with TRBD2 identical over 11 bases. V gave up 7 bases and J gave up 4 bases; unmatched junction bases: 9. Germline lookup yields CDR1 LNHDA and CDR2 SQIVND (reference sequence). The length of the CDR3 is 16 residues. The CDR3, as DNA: TGTGCCAGTACCCAAGATAGCGGGAGGGGGTACAATGAGCAGTTCTTC. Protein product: CASTQDSGRGYNEQFF.

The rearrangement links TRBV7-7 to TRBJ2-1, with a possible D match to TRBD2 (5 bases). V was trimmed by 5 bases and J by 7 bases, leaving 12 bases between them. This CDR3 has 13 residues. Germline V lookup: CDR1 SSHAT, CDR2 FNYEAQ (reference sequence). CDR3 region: CASSIRGGNEQFF. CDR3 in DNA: TGTGCCAGCAGCATCCGAGGAGGAAATGAGCAGTTCTTC.

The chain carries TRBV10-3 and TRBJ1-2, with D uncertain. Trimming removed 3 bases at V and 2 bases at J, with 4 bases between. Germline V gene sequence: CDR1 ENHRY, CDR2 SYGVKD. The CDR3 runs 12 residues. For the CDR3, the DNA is TGTGCCATCAGTGACAGGAACTATGGCTACACCTTC. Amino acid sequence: CAISDRNYGYTF.

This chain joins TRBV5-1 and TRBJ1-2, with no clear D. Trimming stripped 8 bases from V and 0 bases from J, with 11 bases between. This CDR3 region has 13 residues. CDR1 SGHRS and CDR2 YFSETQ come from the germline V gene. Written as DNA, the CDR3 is TGCGCCAGTTCCGACACTGCTAACTATGGCTACACCTTC. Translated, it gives CASSDTANYGYTF.

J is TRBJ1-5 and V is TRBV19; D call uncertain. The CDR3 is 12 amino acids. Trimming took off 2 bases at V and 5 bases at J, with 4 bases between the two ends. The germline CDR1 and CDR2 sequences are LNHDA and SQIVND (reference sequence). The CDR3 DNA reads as TGTGCCAGTAGTATACAGTATCAGCCCCAGCATTTT. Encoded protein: CASSIQYQPQHF.